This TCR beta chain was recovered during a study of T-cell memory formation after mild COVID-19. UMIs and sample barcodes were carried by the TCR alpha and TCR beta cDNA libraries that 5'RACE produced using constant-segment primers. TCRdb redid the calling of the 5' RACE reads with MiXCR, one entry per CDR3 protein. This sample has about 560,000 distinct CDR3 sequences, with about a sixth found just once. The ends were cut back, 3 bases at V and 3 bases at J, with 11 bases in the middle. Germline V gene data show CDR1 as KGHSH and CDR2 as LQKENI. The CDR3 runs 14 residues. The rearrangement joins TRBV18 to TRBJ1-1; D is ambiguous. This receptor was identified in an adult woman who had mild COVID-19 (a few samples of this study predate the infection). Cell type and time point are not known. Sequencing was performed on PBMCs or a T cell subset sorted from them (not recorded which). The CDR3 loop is CASSPLGRDTEAFF. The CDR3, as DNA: TGTGCCAGCTCACCGCTTGGGCGGGACACTGAAGCTTTCTTT.